This T cell receptor beta chain was recovered during a study of response to subunit inactivated influenza vaccine. TCRdb reprocessed the RT-PCR reads with MiXCR, giving one entry per CDR3 protein. The sample holds 700,000 to 800,000 distinct CDR3 sequences; approximately 17% are singletons and the top ten take roughly 11%. At least ten counts were recorded for this clonotype. The V gene's germline CDR1 is SQVTM and CDR2 ANQGSEA. This CDR3 has 15 amino acids. Trimming took off 1 base at V and 4 bases at J, with 14 bases between the two ends. This chain connects TRBV29-1 to TRBJ2-1, with unresolved D. This receptor was obtained from a man aged 50-59 years who received an inactivated influenza vaccine. The sequenced sample was PBMCs from blood, obtained 5 days after vaccination. The chain's CDR3 is CSVEVAFTGYNEQFF. The CDR3 region has the DNA TGCAGCGTTGAAGTTGCGTTCACGGGTTACAATGAGCAGTTCTTC.